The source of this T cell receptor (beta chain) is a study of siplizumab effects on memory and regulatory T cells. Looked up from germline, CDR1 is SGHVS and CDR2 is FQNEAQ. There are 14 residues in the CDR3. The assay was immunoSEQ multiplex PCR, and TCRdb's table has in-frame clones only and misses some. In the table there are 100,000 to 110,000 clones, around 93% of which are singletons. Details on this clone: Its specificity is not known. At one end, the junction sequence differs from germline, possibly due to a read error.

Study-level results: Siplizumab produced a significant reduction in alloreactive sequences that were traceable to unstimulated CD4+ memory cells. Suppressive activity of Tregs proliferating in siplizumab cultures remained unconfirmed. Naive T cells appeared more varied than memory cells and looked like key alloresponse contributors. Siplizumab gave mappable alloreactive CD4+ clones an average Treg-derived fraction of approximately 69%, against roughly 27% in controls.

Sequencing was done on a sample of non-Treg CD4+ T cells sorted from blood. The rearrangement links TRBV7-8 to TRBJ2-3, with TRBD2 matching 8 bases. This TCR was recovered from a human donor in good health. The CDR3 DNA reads TGTGCCAGCAGCCCCGGGGGGGCAATAGATGCGCAGTATTTT. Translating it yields CASSPGGAIDAQYF.